These 17 T cell receptor beta chains came from one sample sequenced in a study of blood T cell repertoires in COVID-19. This table comes from immunoSEQ multiplex PCR, and its TCRdb copy is limited to in-frame clones, with some not included. The table lists around 250,000 clones, less than 90% of them singletons. Source material: peripheral blood. These receptor sequences come from a woman in her thirties or forties who had recovered from COVID-19.

The chain recombines TRBV18 with TRBJ2-3, with a possible D match to TRBD2 (5 bases). This CDR3 has 13 amino acids. Germline CDR1 reads KGHSH; CDR2 reads LQKENI. The V end lost 3 bases, the J end lost 5 bases, and 9 bases lay between the germline ends. CDR3 sequence: CASSPSREDTQYF. The CDR3 region has the DNA TGTGCCAGCTCACCCAGCCGGGAAGATACGCAGTATTTT.

The CDR3 nucleotides read TGTGCCACCAGTGATTCTAGAGACCTTCAGCCCCAGCATTTT. Protein: CATSDSRDLQPQHF. The rearrangement links TRBV24-1 to TRBJ1-5; D gene ambiguous. V was clipped by 2 bases and J by 6 bases, with 10 bases between them. The length of the CDR3 is 14 residues. Germline V gives CDR1 KGHDR, CDR2 SFDVKD.

V usage is TRBV19 and J usage is TRBJ2-4; TRBD1 matches at 11 bases. With 6 bases clipped from V and 3 bases from J, the junction kept 19 bases outside the gene matches. Germline assignment: CDR1 LNHDA and CDR2 SQIVND (reference sequence). CDR3 size: 20 residues. The CDR3 DNA sequence: TGTGCCAGTAGCCCTCGAGGGGGGACAGGGGGTTTTGTAGACAAAAACATTCAGTACTTC. Its protein product is CASSPRGGTGGFVDKNIQYF.

The rearrangement links TRBV6-5 to TRBJ1-2; possibly TRBD1 for D (6 bases). This CDR3 has 13 residues. CDR1 and CDR2 from the germline V gene are MNHEY and SVGAGI. Trimming took off 6 bases at V and 8 bases at J, with 16 bases between the two ends. CDR3 amino acids: CASRLQGQHGYTF. Written as DNA, the CDR3 is TGTGCCAGCAGACTACAGGGTCAGCACGGCTACACCTTC.

This clone was picked up a small number of times. The chain is built from TRBV15 and TRBJ2-7, with D possibly matching TRBD2 (5 bases). Germline V lookup: CDR1 LNHNV, CDR2 YYDKDF (reference sequence). The CDR3 is 14 residues long. V was clipped by 3 bases and J by 4 bases, with 13 bases between them. The CDR3 DNA sequence: TGTGCCACCAGCAGTCCCAGCCGGGGTTACGAGCAGTACTTC. Translating it yields CATSSPSRGYEQYF.

This sequence joins TRBV30 and TRBJ2-7; 9 bases align to TRBD1. J gave up 3 bases and V 2 bases, and 5 bases lay outside the gene matches. This CDR3 region has 14 residues. Germline V gene sequence: CDR1 GTSNPN, CDR2 SVGIG (reference sequence). The chain's CDR3 is CAWSRQTGGYEQYF. CDR3 bases: TGTGCCTGGAGTAGACAGACAGGGGGCTACGAGCAGTACTTC.

J is TRBJ2-7 and V is TRBV6-6, with 11 bases fitting TRBD1. The CDR3 has 17 residues. Germline trimming cut 5 bases from V and 3 bases from J; bases unmatched to any gene: 12. Germline lookup yields CDR1 MNHNY and CDR2 SVGAGI (reference sequence). CDR3 amino acids: CASSHGQGAFLDYEQYF. DNA of the CDR3: TGTGCCAGCAGTCACGGACAGGGGGCTTTTTTAGACTACGAGCAGTACTTC.

V and J are TRBV11-2 and TRBJ1-6, with 7 bases fitting TRBD1. CDR3 length: 15 residues. V trimming: 6 bases; J trimming: 8 bases; junction bases outside the gene matches: 10. The germline gives CDR1 SGHAT, CDR2 FQNNGV. The CDR3, as DNA: TGTGCCAGCAGGCGCCCGGGACAGCTAGATTCACCCCTCCACTTT. This codes for CASRRPGQLDSPLHF.

The genes are TRBV6-5 and TRBJ1-4, with no clear D. The CDR3 totals 16 residues. CDR1 MNHEY and CDR2 SVGAGI come from the germline V gene. The V end lost 0 bases, the J end lost 10 bases, and 18 bases lay between the germline ends. The CDR3 protein is CASSYSLETSTRKLFF. The CDR3 nucleotides read TGTGCCAGCAGTTACTCCCTCGAAACCTCAACGAGAAAACTGTTTTTT.

The rearrangement joins TRBV28 to TRBJ2-7; possibly TRBD1 for D (7 bases). The CDR3 consists of 14 residues. The germline V gene encodes CDR1 MDHEN and CDR2 SYDVKM. The V end lost 7 bases, the J end lost 3 bases, and 16 bases lay between the germline ends. The CDR3 bases are TGTGCCAGCAACCCGCGGGACAGCCGCTACGAGCAGTACTTC. Translating it yields CASNPRDSRYEQYF.

This chain uses TRBV6-1 with TRBJ2-5; a possible D gene is TRBD1 (5 bases). Germline CDR1 and CDR2: MNHNS and SASEGT. The V gene lost 4 bases and the J gene lost 4 bases, with 19 bases spanning the gap. This CDR3 has 16 amino acids. The CDR3 DNA reads TGTGCCAGCAGTGTTCAGGGAATGAGCATGTCAGAGACCCAGTACTTC. Residues: CASSVQGMSMSETQYF.

V usage is TRBV6-5 and J usage is TRBJ2-1, with 9 bases lining up with TRBD2. With 7 bases clipped from V and 15 bases from J, the junction kept 10 bases outside the gene matches. Per germline, CDR1 MNHEY and CDR2 SVGAGI. CDR3 size: 12 residues. The CDR3 sequence: CASIGSGGRVFF. The DNA for the CDR3 is TGTGCCAGCATCGGCTCGGGCGGGAGGGTGTTCTTC.

The chain couples TRBV29-1 to TRBJ1-2; 9 bases fit TRBD1. This CDR3 spans 13 amino acids. The J segment lost 7 bases and the V segment lost 7 bases, leaving 10 bases of the junction unmatched. Per the germline V gene, CDR1 is SQVTM and CDR2 is ANQGSEA. The CDR3 sequence: CSAYRGPYGGYTF. CDR3 coding DNA: TGCAGCGCTTACAGGGGGCCCTACGGTGGCTACACCTTC.

The chain recombines TRBV7-9 with TRBJ2-7, with D hard to call. Germline V lookup: CDR1 SEHNR, CDR2 FQNEAQ (reference sequence). The germline V and J ends were trimmed by 3 bases and 2 bases, with 11 bases remaining between them. The CDR3 covers 14 residues. The CDR3 protein is CASSLGQPPYEQYF. Written as DNA, the CDR3 is TGTGCCAGCAGCTTGGGCCAGCCCCCCTACGAGCAGTACTTC.

CDR3 protein: CASSLPLVGGQPQHF. The CDR3 DNA reads TGTGCCAGCAGTTTACCTCTGGTAGGGGGACAGCCCCAGCATTTT. This chain connects TRBV28 to TRBJ1-5; D is perhaps TRBD1 (6 bases). The germline V gene encodes CDR1 MDHEN and CDR2 SYDVKM. Deletions cut 2 bases from V and 7 bases from J, with 15 bases between. The CDR3 length is 15 residues.

A few counts support this clone. This chain uses TRBV10-2 with TRBJ1-2; D is possibly TRBD1 (6 bases). Germline V gives CDR1 WSHSY, CDR2 SAAADI. V was pared by 4 bases and J by 13 bases, with 13 bases between. The length of the CDR3 is 11 residues. In nucleotides, the CDR3 is TGCGCCAGCAGTGCTGGCAGGGGTAGCACCTTC. This encodes CASSAGRGSTF.

This clone was detected only once. The chain is built from TRBV12-3 or TRBV12-4 and TRBJ2-1; D is ambiguous. This CDR3 has 11 residues. Between the trimmed V and J ends, which lost 3 bases and 8 bases, there was a span of 5 bases. CDR3 in DNA: TGTGCCAGCAGTTTTCATCATGAGCAGTTCTTC. This gives the protein CASSFHHEQFF.